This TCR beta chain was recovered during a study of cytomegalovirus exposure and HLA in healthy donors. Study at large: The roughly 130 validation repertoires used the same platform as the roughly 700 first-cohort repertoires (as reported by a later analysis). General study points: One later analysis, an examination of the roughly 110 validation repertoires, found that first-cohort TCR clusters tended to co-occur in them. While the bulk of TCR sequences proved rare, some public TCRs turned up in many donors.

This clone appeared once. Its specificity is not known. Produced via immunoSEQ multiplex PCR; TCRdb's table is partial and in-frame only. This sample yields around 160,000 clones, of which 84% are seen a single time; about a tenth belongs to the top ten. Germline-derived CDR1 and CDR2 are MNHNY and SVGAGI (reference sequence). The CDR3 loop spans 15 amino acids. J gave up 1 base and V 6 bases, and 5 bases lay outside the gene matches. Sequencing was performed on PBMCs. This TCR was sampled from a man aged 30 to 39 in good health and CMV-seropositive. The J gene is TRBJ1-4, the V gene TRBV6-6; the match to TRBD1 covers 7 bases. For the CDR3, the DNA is TGTGCCAGCAGCGAGACAGGGAAAACTAATGAAAAACTGTTTTTT. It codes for CASSETGKTNEKLFF.